This is a list of T cell receptor beta chains from one sample in a study of cytomegalovirus exposure and HLA in healthy donors. TCRdb's table, derived via immunoSEQ multiplex PCR, lists solely in-frame clones and lacks some. The sample lists 140,000 to 150,000 clones, about 72% occurring once. Sequencing was done on a sample of PBMCs. Every receptor here comes from a man aged 35 to 55 in good health and CMV-seronegative. CDR3s include the opening cysteine and the closing phenylalanine or tryptophan. Each record gives: V gene, J gene, D gene, CDR3 length, clone size, CDR3 DNA, CDR3 protein. A D gene is named only where the DNA matches it firmly. Clone size is not always given. Where it is, it says once, few, many or a class for expanded clones.

>TRBV6-6|TRBJ1-2|-|12|-
TGTGCCAGCAGCGTGGCAAACTATGGCTACACCTTC
CASSVANYGYTF
>TRBV6-1|TRBJ1-4|-|15|few
TGTGCCAGCAGTTTTGAACAGGACCTTAATGAAAAACTGTTTTTT
CASSFEQDLNEKLFF
>TRBV5-1|TRBJ1-6|TRBD1|16|-
TGCGCCAGCAGCCAACCCCGACAGGGGGCGAATTCACCCCTCCACTTT
CASSQPRQGANSPLHF
>TRBV14|TRBJ1-2|TRBD1|14|few
TGTGCCAGCAGCCTTCGACAGGGGGCAGGAGGCTACACCTTC
CASSLRQGAGGYTF
>TRBV4-1|TRBJ2-7|-|19|few
TGCGCCAGCAGCCAAGTGGCAGGGGGCGATAGCGGGAGCTCCTACGAGCAGTACTTC
CASSQVAGGDSGSSYEQYF
>TRBV7-6|TRBJ2-3|TRBD1|16|-
TGTGCCAGCAGCTTAGTAGTGACAGGGGGTACACCTACGCAGTATTTT
CASSLVVTGGTPTQYF
>TRBV5-1|TRBJ2-7|-|16|-
TGCGCCAGCAGCTTGGTTGGGGGGGGCCTCTCCTACGAGCAGTACTTC
CASSLVGGGLSYEQYF
>TRBV18|TRBJ2-5|TRBD2|21|-
TGTGCCAGCTCACCACGCAATGAGCCCCCCCCGCGGGGGGGGAAGGCGGAGACCCAGTACTTC
CASSPRNEPPPRGGKAETQYF
>TRBV5-1|TRBJ1-1|-|15|-
TGCGCCAGCAGCCCTACAACGGGGTTGGGCACTGAAGCTTTCTTT
CASSPTTGLGTEAFF
>TRBV9|TRBJ2-2|-|15|-
TGTGCCAGCAGCCCCCCCCGGGGGAACACCGGGGAGCTGTTTTTT
CASSPPRGNTGELFF
>TRBV7-9|TRBJ2-7|-|14|-
TGTGCCAGCAGCTTAAACTCATGGTCCTACGAGCAGTACTTC
CASSLNSWSYEQYF
>TRBV6-1|TRBJ1-6|TRBD1|13|few
TGTGCCACAGACAGGGGAACGAATTCACCCCTCCACTTT
CATDRGTNSPLHF
>TRBV28|TRBJ1-5|-|12|few
TGTGCCAGCAGTTTAGTCAGGCAGCCCCAGCATTTT
CASSLVRQPQHF
>TRBV7-2|TRBJ1-1|TRBD1|15|-
TGTGCCAGCAGCCCCCAGGGGGGTAAGAACACTGAAGCTTTCTTT
CASSPQGGKNTEAFF
>TRBV19|TRBJ1-5|-|14|-
TGTGCCAGTACCAACAATCAGGCGATTCAGCCCCAGCATTTT
CASTNNQAIQPQHF
>TRBV30|TRBJ2-7|TRBD1|13|-
TGTGCCCAACGGGGCAGGGGGCTCTACGAGCAGTACTTC
CAQRGRGLYEQYF
>TRBV9|TRBJ1-1|-|12|-
TGTGCCAGCAGCGGAGGGAACACTGAAGCTTTCTTT
CASSGGNTEAFF
>TRBV28|TRBJ1-1|-|14|-
TGTGCCAGCAGTTTGAAGACAAGGCGCCGTGAAGCTTTCTTT
CASSLKTRRREAFF
>TRBV7-6|TRBJ1-4|TRBD1|16|once
TGTGCCAGCAGCTTAAATTTGGGACAGCTTAATGAAAAACTGTTTTTT
CASSLNLGQLNEKLFF
>TRBV25-1|TRBJ2-7|-|15|-
TGTGCCAGCAGCCAGGTAGCGCGGGCCCCCTACGAGCAGTACTTC
CASSQVARAPYEQYF
>TRBV6-6|TRBJ1-4|-|14|-
TGTGCCAGCAGTTACTCCTGGGCCGGAGAAAAACTGTTTTTT
CASSYSWAGEKLFF
>TRBV5-1|TRBJ2-2|TRBD2|15|-
TGCGCCAGCAGCATTAGCGGGGGGGCCACCGGGGAGCTGTTTTTT
CASSISGGATGELFF
>TRBV5-1|TRBJ1-2|-|17|-
TGCGCCCCGAGCTTCCTCCCGGGGGGGAGAGCTAACTATGGCTACACCTTC
CAPSFLPGGRANYGYTF
>TRBV28|TRBJ2-3|TRBD2|17|-
TGTGCCAGCACCACGGGGACTAGCGGGAGGTATGCAGATACGCAGTATTTT
CASTTGTSGRYADTQYF
>TRBV29-1|TRBJ1-1|-|13|-
TGCAGCGTTGGCCTGACAGCGAACACTGAAGCTTTCTTT
CSVGLTANTEAFF